This T cell receptor beta chain was sequenced in a study of control samples from healthy donors and cancer patients. V lost 1 base to trimming and J lost 1 base, with 19 bases between them. Germline lookup yields CDR1 SGDLS and CDR2 YYNGEE. This CDR3 spans 18 amino acids. The table came from immunoSEQ multiplex PCR; TCRdb's copy has only in-frame clones and leaves some out. The data contain around 71,000 clones, approximately 89% of them seen just once; the ten biggest clones take up approximately 2.5%. Material: PBMCs. The V gene is TRBV9, the J gene TRBJ2-3; tentatively, D is TRBD1 (6 bases). The sequence came from a woman in her fifties or sixties with head and neck cancer. The CDR3 nucleotides read TGTGCCAGCAGCGTACCTATTCGAGAGACAGGCGGCACAGATACGCAGTATTTT. Translating gives CASSVPIRETGGTDTQYF.